Following are 20 T cell receptor beta chains from one sample sequenced in a study of T cell responses to AZD1222 COVID-19 vaccine. TCRdb keeps only in-frame clones here, not all; method: immunoSEQ multiplex PCR. The sample lists 100,000 to 150,000 clones, approximately 91% occurring once. The source was peripheral blood, collected 28 days after the second AZD1222 dose. Receptor source: an adult who received the AZD1222 COVID-19 vaccine.

This chain links TRBV5-1 with TRBJ1-1; a weak D match, TRBD1 (6 bases). Germline values: CDR1 SGHRS, CDR2 YFSETQ. Trimming pared 4 bases from V and 2 bases from J, leaving 24 bases between. The CDR3 loop spans 18 amino acids. The CDR3 bases are TGCGCCAGCAGCCCGGTCCAGGGGCAAGGAGCGCATAACACTGAAGCTTTCTTT. It specifies CASSPVQGQGAHNTEAFF.

This clone appeared once. This rearrangement joins TRBV7-8 to TRBJ2-5; 11 bases line up with TRBD2. This CDR3 comprises 17 residues. V shed 2 bases and J 2 bases; nucleotides not matched to a gene: 7. Germline-derived CDR1 and CDR2 are SGHVS and FQNEAQ. The CDR3: CASSLLGTSGLQETQYF. The CDR3 coding sequence is TGTGCCAGCAGCTTACTGGGGACTAGCGGCCTGCAAGAGACCCAGTACTTC.

The chain recombines TRBV5-6 with TRBJ2-1, with 11 bases lining up with TRBD1. The CDR3 extends over 13 amino acids. V lost 3 bases, J lost 9 bases, and 2 bases stayed unmatched. The germline gives CDR1 SGHDT, CDR2 YYEEEE. CDR3 in amino acids: CASSWDRGSEQFF. CDR3 in DNA: TGTGCCAGCAGCTGGGACAGGGGGAGTGAGCAGTTCTTC.

The chain joins TRBV27 to TRBJ1-1; 8 bases map to TRBD1. The germline V gene has CDR1 MNHEY and CDR2 SMNVEV (reference sequence). The CDR3 has 18 amino acids. V dropped 3 bases and J dropped 0; count of bases not matched to a gene: 12. The DNA for the CDR3 is TGTGCCAGCAGTTTCGCGGCTCCGGGACAGGCAATGAACACTGAAGCTTTCTTT. Residues: CASSFAAPGQAMNTEAFF.

The chain couples TRBV27 to TRBJ2-2; D may be TRBD1 (7 bases). The CDR3 loop spans 16 amino acids. Trimming left V 5 bases short and J 4 bases short, with 17 bases between. Per germline, CDR1 MNHEY and CDR2 SMNVEV (reference sequence). CDR3 amino acids: CASSRGQGRFTGELFF. The CDR3 nucleotides read TGTGCCAGCAGTAGGGGGCAGGGGAGGTTCACCGGGGAGCTGTTTTTT.

The rearrangement uses TRBV10-3 and TRBJ1-3; 9 bases line up with TRBD1. This CDR3 is 15 amino acids long. J gave up 2 bases and V 6 bases, and 5 bases lay outside the gene matches. Germline V gives CDR1 ENHRY, CDR2 SYGVKD. Here the CDR3 reads CAISPQGATGNTIYF. The CDR3 DNA reads as TGTGCCATCAGCCCACAGGGGGCGACTGGAAACACCATATATTTT.

This clone was detected only a few times. The gene calls are TRBV29-1 and TRBJ2-7; possible D gene TRBD1, 5 bases. CDR1 and CDR2 (germline): SQVTM, ANQGSEA. This CDR3 comprises 11 residues. V was clipped by 7 bases and J by 0 bases, with 7 bases between them. This chain's CDR3 is CSGRDSYEQYF. The CDR3 region has the DNA TGCAGCGGCAGGGACTCCTACGAGCAGTACTTC.

The chain carries TRBV30 and TRBJ1-1; tentatively, D is TRBD1 (6 bases). The CDR3 covers 13 residues. With 3 bases removed from V and 1 base from J, the gap between germline ends came to 9 bases. Germline V CDR1 and CDR2: GTSNPN, SVGIG (reference sequence). The CDR3 protein is CAWRTTGNTEAFF. For the CDR3, the DNA is TGTGCCTGGAGGACGACAGGGAACACTGAAGCTTTCTTT.

The rearrangement joins TRBV19 to TRBJ1-1, with unresolved D. CDR1 and CDR2 (germline): LNHDA, SQIVND (reference sequence). The V end was cut by 0 bases, the J end by 2 bases, with 10 bases between. The CDR3 length is 15 residues. The CDR3 DNA follows: TGTGCCAGTAGTATAGAGGCTTTCGTTAACACTGAAGCTTTCTTT. It codes for CASSIEAFVNTEAFF.

The chain uses TRBV4-1 and TRBJ1-2, with a weak D call TRBD1 (5 bases). Germline V CDR1 and CDR2: MGHRA, YSYEKL. The CDR3 has 15 residues. Between the trimmed V and J ends, which lost 5 bases and 2 bases, there was a span of 15 bases. CDR3 coding DNA: TGCGCCAGCAGCGTCCAGGGCACAACCAACTATGGCTACACCTTC. This encodes CASSVQGTTNYGYTF.

The chain is built from TRBV5-4 and TRBJ2-7; 11 positions match TRBD2. Per germline, CDR1 SGHNT and CDR2 YYREEE (reference sequence). The CDR3 contains 16 residues. Trimming took 3 bases from V and 6 from J; bases not matched to a gene: 11. The CDR3 protein is CASSSGASGRFGEQYF. The CDR3 nucleotides read TGTGCCAGCAGCTCGGGGGCTAGCGGGAGGTTTGGCGAGCAGTACTTC.

V gene TRBV18 combines with J gene TRBJ2-7; 7 bases align to TRBD1. V lost 3 bases to trimming and J lost 2 bases; unmatched junction nucleotides: 10. This CDR3 spans 16 amino acids. Germline loops: CDR1 KGHSH, CDR2 LQKENI. In nucleotides, the CDR3 is TGTGCCAGCTCACCTACGGACAGGACCTTTACCTACGAGCAGTACTTC. Protein sequence: CASSPTDRTFTYEQYF.

V gene TRBV10-3 combines with J gene TRBJ1-5; a weak D match, TRBD1 (5 bases). The CDR3 spans 13 residues. The V gene lost 4 bases and the J gene lost 6 bases, with 10 bases spanning the gap. Germline lookup yields CDR1 ENHRY and CDR2 SYGVKD. CDR3 DNA sequence: TGTGCCATCAGTGGGGCAGGGCTTCAGCCCCAGCATTTT. It translates to CAISGAGLQPQHF.

The V call is TRBV12-3 or TRBV12-4, the J call TRBJ2-1; D uncertain. CDR3 length equals 12 residues. The V end lost 1 base, the J end lost 9 bases, and 7 bases lay between the germline ends. CDR3 sequence: CASSLGGIEQFF. The CDR3 nucleotides are TGTGCCAGCAGTTTAGGGGGTATTGAGCAGTTCTTC.

This chain connects TRBV30 to TRBJ1-4; D might be TRBD1 (6 bases). The ends were cut back, 1 base at V and 7 bases at J, with 13 bases in the middle. The germline CDR1 and CDR2 sequences are GTSNPN and SVGIG (reference sequence). This CDR3 region has 14 residues. CDR3 loop: CAWSAPQGSEKLFF. The DNA of the CDR3 is TGTGCCTGGAGTGCCCCACAGGGTAGTGAAAAACTGTTTTTT.

The chain carries TRBV10-2 and TRBJ2-2, with 11 nucleotides matching TRBD2. Germline V CDR1 and CDR2: WSHSY, SAAADI. Trimming at V came to 0 bases and at J to 4 bases, leaving 4 bases not matched to a gene. This CDR3 region has 17 residues. Written as DNA, the CDR3 is TGCGCCAGCAGTGAGTCTAGCGGGAGGGCCTTCACCGGGGAGCTGTTTTTT. Its translation is CASSESSGRAFTGELFF.

About this clone: The junction departs from germline at one end; a sequencing error may be responsible. The genes are TRBV7-7 and TRBJ2-1; the match to TRBD1 covers 9 bases. The CDR3 sequence is 15 residues long. Germline V lookup: CDR1 SSHAT, CDR2 FNYEAQ (reference sequence). The CDR3 DNA follows: TGTGCTAGCAGCTGGGGACAGGGACCCCTTAATGAGCAGTTCTTC. The encoded protein is CASSWGQGPLNEQFF.

This chain joins TRBV2 and TRBJ2-3; TRBD2 might be the D (5 bases). Germline V lookup: CDR1 SNHLY, CDR2 FYNNEI. This CDR3 has 13 residues. The V end lost 11 bases, the J end lost 1 base, and 13 bases lay between the germline ends. CDR3 sequence reads: CAGGLSGTDTQYF. The CDR3 DNA reads TGTGCCGGAGGACTTTCGGGCACAGATACGCAGTATTTT. The full variable domain, rest sourced from reference TRBV2 and TRBJ2-3, is EPEVTQTPSHQVTQMGQEVILRCVPISNHLYFYWYRQILGQKVEFLVSFYNNEISEKSEIFDDQFSVERPDGSNFTLKIRSTKLEDSAMYFCAGGLSGTDTQYFGPGTRLTVL.

The V and J genes are TRBV6-5 and TRBJ1-1; the D is unclear. V lost 0 bases to trimming and J lost 0 bases, with 8 bases between them. The CDR3 extends over 15 amino acids. CDR1 and CDR2 from the germline V gene are MNHEY and SVGAGI. The CDR3 coding sequence is TGTGCCAGCAGTTACTCGCCAGGTTTGAACACTGAAGCTTTCTTT. It translates to CASSYSPGLNTEAFF.

Here the CDR3 DNA reads TGCAGCGTTGAAGGCCTCCACTATGGCTACACCTTC. Translated: CSVEGLHYGYTF. The chain combines TRBV29-1 with TRBJ1-2, with D unclear. The CDR3 consists of 12 residues. The V gene's germline CDR1 is SQVTM and CDR2 ANQGSEA. Trimming stripped 1 base from V and 3 bases from J, with 6 bases between.